This T cell receptor (beta chain) emerged from a study of blood T cell repertoires in COVID-19. Data came from immunoSEQ multiplex PCR; TCRdb stores just in-frame clones and leaves some out. This table holds tens of thousands of clones, approximately 89% found once. Germline trimming cut 7 bases from V and 5 bases from J; bases unmatched to any gene: 6. This CDR3 comprises 13 residues. Germline V gene lookup returns CDR1 SGHDT and CDR2 YYEEEE. This clone was seen just once. The TCR comes from a woman between 65 and 79 years old with acute or convalescent COVID-19. Input material: peripheral blood. The chain carries TRBV5-6 and TRBJ1-2; 9 bases align to TRBD1. The CDR3 nucleotides are TGTGCCAGCTACACAGGGGGCGGGTATGGCTACACCTTC. It codes for CASYTGGGYGYTF.